Presented here are 23 T cell receptor beta chains from one specimen sequenced in a study of early T cells in non-severe SARS-CoV-2 infection (dated by TCRdb to the early 2020s). The library relied on 5' RACE. The reads were generated on a NextSeq 500. TCRdb took the public reads, trimmed them with fastp at Q25, ran MiXCR for clone calling and kept in-frame beta chains. Rows are unified per CDR3 protein, each entry keeping the most common DNA and genes. Counted in this sample were about 83,000 distinct CDR3 sequences; over 9.5% of them appeared once. The ten most abundant clones make up roughly 8% of the sample. Source: whole blood, taken at baseline. Receptors originate from an adult who was a healthcare worker with PCR-confirmed SARS-CoV-2 infection or an uninfected control (not recorded which).

This clonotype appeared a few times. The rearrangement uses TRBV14 and TRBJ2-4; D may be TRBD1 (6 bases). CDR3 length: 15 residues. V was pared by 4 bases and J by 2 bases, with 12 bases between. Germline V CDR1 and CDR2: SGHDN, FVKESK. This CDR3 reads CASSLQGQSKNIQYF. The CDR3, as DNA: TGTGCCAGCAGCCTCCAAGGACAGTCCAAAAACATTCAGTACTTC.

A few counts support this clonotype. This chain links TRBV6-1 with TRBJ2-1; TRBD2 matches 10 bases. The J segment lost 7 bases and the V segment lost 0 bases, leaving 6 bases of the junction unmatched. The V gene's germline CDR1 is MNHNS and CDR2 SASEGT. CDR3 length: 16 amino acids. The CDR3 reads CASSEALAGARNEQFF. The CDR3 coding sequence is TGTGCCAGCAGTGAAGCCCTAGCGGGAGCCCGGAATGAGCAGTTCTTC.

The chain recombines TRBV27 with TRBJ2-1; D might be TRBD1 or TRBD2, each matching 5 bases. Trimming took off 5 bases at V and 4 bases at J, with 18 bases between the two ends. The CDR3 is 16 residues long. Germline CDR1 is MNHEY and CDR2 is SMNVEV (reference sequence). Written as DNA, the CDR3 is TGTGCCAGCAGTCGAACTGCAGGGAGCACTTACAATGAGCAGTTCTTC. Protein: CASSRTAGSTYNEQFF.

This clonotype was detected a few times. The gene calls are TRBV7-3 and TRBJ2-3; D is possibly TRBD1 or TRBD2 (5 bases each). The CDR3 runs 14 residues. Trimming pared 3 bases from V and 6 bases from J, leaving 13 bases between. The germline gives CDR1 SGHTA, CDR2 FQGTGA. For the CDR3, the DNA is TGTGCCAGCAGCTTTAGGGACCCGGGGGATACGCAGTATTTT. It is translated as CASSFRDPGDTQYF.

The chain links TRBV5-1 to TRBJ2-2; tentative D call: TRBD1 (5 bases). The germline V gene has CDR1 SGHRS and CDR2 YFSETQ. This CDR3 has 16 amino acids. V lost 1 base and J lost 5, with 15 bases in between. The CDR3 DNA sequence: TGCGCCAGCAGCTTGAGGGGCCTAGGGCTGACCGGGGAGCTGTTTTTT. The encoded protein is CASSLRGLGLTGELFF.

In this sample, this clonotype turned up many times. The junction departs from germline at one end; a sequencing error may be responsible. The gene calls are TRBV7-3 and TRBJ2-2; 10 nucleotides align to TRBD2. Germline lookup yields CDR1 SGHTA and CDR2 FQGTGA. CDR3 length equals 16 residues. CDR3 loop: CASSVTSGTNTGELFF. CDR3 in DNA: TGTGCCAGCAGCGTAACTAGCGGGACCAACACCGGGGAGCTGTTTTTT. Looking up the rest from reference TRBV7-3 and TRBJ2-2 gives the full variable domain: GAGVSQTPSNKVTEKGKYVELRCDPISGHTALYWYRQSLGQGPEFLIYFQGTGAADDSGLPNDRFFAVRPEGSVSTLKIQRTERGDSAVYLCASSVTSGTNTGELFFGEGSRLTVL.

This clonotype was seen repeatedly, ten times or more. J is TRBJ2-3 and V is TRBV27; 14 bases map to TRBD2. The germline gives CDR1 MNHEY, CDR2 SMNVEV (reference sequence). Trimming took 8 bases from V and 7 from J; bases not matched to a gene: 14. The CDR3 loop spans 17 amino acids. The CDR3: CASGQTGGLAGVNTQYF. The CDR3 nucleotides read TGTGCCAGCGGTCAGACAGGGGGACTAGCGGGAGTGAATACGCAGTATTTT.

This clonotype was seen at least ten times. The V call is TRBV5-1, the J call TRBJ2-5; D possibly corresponds to TRBD1 (6 bases). This CDR3 spans 16 amino acids. V dropped 2 bases and J dropped 2 bases, with 16 bases sitting between them. Germline CDR1 and CDR2: SGHRS and YFSETQ. Written as DNA, the CDR3 is TGCGCCAGCAGCTTAGAACCGACAGGAAGACAAGAGACCCAGTACTTC. This sequence encodes CASSLEPTGRQETQYF.

This clonotype came up a few times. J is TRBJ2-1 and V is TRBV20-1; possibly TRBD2 for D (5 bases). Per the germline V gene, CDR1 is DFQATT and CDR2 is SNEGSKA (reference sequence). V was shortened by 3 bases and J by 4 bases, with 10 bases between the two germline ends. This CDR3 comprises 13 residues. The CDR3 protein is CSASPGLYNEQFF. In DNA form, the CDR3 reads TGCAGTGCTAGCCCCGGACTGTACAATGAGCAGTTCTTC.

This clonotype was recorded many times. The CDR3 DNA is TGCGCCAGCAGTGAGTACACTAGCGGACCCAATGAGCAGTTCTTC. Translated, it gives CASSEYTSGPNEQFF. V and J are TRBV10-1 and TRBJ2-1; 8 nucleotides match TRBD2. V shed 1 base, J shed 6 bases, and the junction held 5 bases outside the gene matches. Germline V gene data show CDR1 as WNHNN and CDR2 as SYGVQD (reference sequence). The length of the CDR3 is 15 residues.

This clonotype was observed at least ten times. CDR3 nucleotide sequence: TGCGCCAGCAGCCCGGGGGACAGAGCCAACACTGAAGCTTTCTTT. This sequence encodes CASSPGDRANTEAFF. This sequence joins TRBV5-1 and TRBJ1-1; 7 nucleotides align to TRBD1. Trimming took 4 bases from V and 2 from J; bases not matched to a gene: 8. The CDR3 is made up of 15 amino acids. The germline V gene has CDR1 SGHRS and CDR2 YFSETQ.

This clonotype showed up just a few times. The V call is TRBV20-1, the J call TRBJ2-3, with TRBD1 identical over 8 bases. Trimming at V came to 0 bases and at J to 5 bases, leaving 10 bases not matched to a gene. The CDR3 spans 16 residues. Germline V gene data show CDR1 as DFQATT and CDR2 as SNEGSKA (reference sequence). The CDR3 DNA reads TGCAGTGCTAGAGACGTCGGACAGGGACGGGGAGATACGCAGTATTTT. Encoded protein: CSARDVGQGRGDTQYF.

This clonotype has a count of ten or more. The gene calls are TRBV6-1 and TRBJ2-2; unclear D gene. With 0 bases removed from V and 2 bases from J, the gap between germline ends came to 1 base. The CDR3 length is 13 residues. Germline CDR1 is MNHNS and CDR2 is SASEGT. CDR3 DNA sequence: TGTGCCAGCAGTGAAGCTAACACCGGGGAGCTGTTTTTT. Protein: CASSEANTGELFF.

This rearrangement joins TRBV20-1 to TRBJ1-6; possibly TRBD1 for D (5 bases). The CDR3 consists of 17 residues. CDR1 DFQATT and CDR2 SNEGSKA come from the germline V gene (reference sequence). Trimming took off 0 bases at V and 0 bases at J, with 12 bases between the two ends. Here the CDR3 DNA reads TGCAGTGCTAGAGATTGGGGGATGAGCTCCTATAATTCACCCCTCCACTTT. It yields the protein CSARDWGMSSYNSPLHF.

The chain recombines TRBV5-4 with TRBJ1-4, with TRBD1 as a possible D gene (6 bases). CDR3 size: 14 residues. In germline, CDR1 is SGHNT, CDR2 YYREEE (reference sequence). Trimming took 3 bases from V and 12 from J, leaving 18 bases between them. CDR3 loop: CASSSGQYLEELFF. CDR3 in DNA: TGTGCCAGCAGCTCCGGACAGTACCTTGAGGAACTGTTTTTT.

This clonotype was recorded a few times. This chain uses TRBV6-4 with TRBJ2-2, with 7 bases that match TRBD2. Trimming removed 2 bases from V and 3 bases from J; junction bases left unmatched: 0. Germline lookup yields CDR1 MRHNA and CDR2 SNTAGT. The CDR3 is made up of 14 amino acids. In nucleotides, the CDR3 is TGTGCCAGCAGTGACGGGAGGGACACCGGGGAGCTGTTTTTT. It translates to CASSDGRDTGELFF.

This clonotype was detected ten times or more. The V gene is TRBV28, the J gene TRBJ2-7, with D uncertain. This CDR3 region has 15 residues. V gave up 6 bases and J gave up 6 bases, with 21 bases separating them. Per the germline V gene, CDR1 is MDHEN and CDR2 is SYDVKM. CDR3 bases: TGTGCCAGCAGCCAGACACCCCCAACTGGCTCCGAGCAGTACTTC. Translation: CASSQTPPTGSEQYF.

The rearrangement joins TRBV2 to TRBJ2-1, with 13 bases aligning to TRBD2. CDR1 and CDR2 (germline): SNHLY, FYNNEI. The V segment lost 8 bases and the J segment 5 bases; nucleotides outside the gene matches: 3. CDR3 length equals 14 residues. CDR3 protein: CASGTSGIDNEQFF. As DNA, the CDR3 is TGTGCCAGCGGGACTAGCGGGATAGACAATGAGCAGTTCTTC.

This clonotype was detected a few times. The chain recombines TRBV6-6 with TRBJ2-1; D possibly corresponds to TRBD2 (5 bases). The germline gives CDR1 MNHNY, CDR2 SVGAGI (reference sequence). The CDR3 extends over 14 amino acids. V was clipped by 6 bases and J by 6 bases, with 15 bases between them. CDR3 DNA: TGTGCCAGCAGCCACCCCCCTAGCAGCAATGAGCAGTTCTTC. Translated: CASSHPPSSNEQFF.

This clonotype was seen a few times. The chain recombines TRBV24-1 with TRBJ1-2; 9 nucleotides match TRBD1. The CDR3 consists of 15 residues. The germline gives CDR1 KGHDR, CDR2 SFDVKD. V was clipped by 4 bases and J by 3 bases; unmatched bases: 5. The CDR3 DNA is TGTGCCACCAGTGACCCCGGACAGGGGTACTATGGCTACACCTTC. It specifies CATSDPGQGYYGYTF.

The genes are TRBV4-1 and TRBJ2-1; D is unresolved. V lost 0 bases, J lost 6 bases, and 9 bases lay in between. CDR1 MGHRA and CDR2 YSYEKL come from the germline V gene. The CDR3 length is 14 residues. CDR3 nucleotides: TGCGCCAGCAGCCAAGAAGTTCTTGTCAATGAGCAGTTCTTC. This gives the protein CASSQEVLVNEQFF.

This clonotype was detected ten times or more. The V call is TRBV5-1, the J call TRBJ2-2; D might be TRBD1 (6 bases). In germline, CDR1 is SGHRS, CDR2 YFSETQ. The germline V and J ends were trimmed by 4 bases and 0 bases, with 10 bases remaining between them. CDR3 size: 15 residues. CDR3 sequence: CASSVWTANTGELFF. In DNA form, the CDR3 reads TGCGCCAGCAGCGTTTGGACAGCGAACACCGGGGAGCTGTTTTTT.

Only a few counts were recorded for this clonotype. This chain uses TRBV7-9 with TRBJ2-2; 9 nucleotides agree with TRBD1. The CDR3 has 18 amino acids. V gave up 5 bases and J gave up 5 bases; unmatched junction bases: 15. Germline CDR1 and CDR2: SEHNR and FQNEAQ (reference sequence). CDR3 sequence: CASSREGQGTKRTGELFF. CDR3 nucleotides: TGTGCCAGCAGCAGAGAGGGACAGGGAACAAAAAGGACCGGGGAGCTGTTTTTT.